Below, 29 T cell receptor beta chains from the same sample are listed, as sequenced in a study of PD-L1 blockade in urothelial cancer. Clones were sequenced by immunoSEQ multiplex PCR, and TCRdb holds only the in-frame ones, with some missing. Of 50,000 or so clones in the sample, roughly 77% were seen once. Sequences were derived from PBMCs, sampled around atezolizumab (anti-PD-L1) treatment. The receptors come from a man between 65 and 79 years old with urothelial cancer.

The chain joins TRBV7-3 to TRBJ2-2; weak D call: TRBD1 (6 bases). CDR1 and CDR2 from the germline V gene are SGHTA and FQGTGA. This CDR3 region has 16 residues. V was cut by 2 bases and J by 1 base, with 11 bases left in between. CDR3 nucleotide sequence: TGTGCCAGCAGCTTAGATGGCAGGGGGAACACCGGGGAGCTGTTTTTT. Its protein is CASSLDGRGNTGELFF.

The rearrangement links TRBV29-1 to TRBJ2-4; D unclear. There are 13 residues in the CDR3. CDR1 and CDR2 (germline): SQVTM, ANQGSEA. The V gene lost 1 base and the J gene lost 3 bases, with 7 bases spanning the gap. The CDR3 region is CSVEGARKNIQYF. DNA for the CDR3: TGCAGCGTTGAAGGGGCCCGCAAAAACATTCAGTACTTC.

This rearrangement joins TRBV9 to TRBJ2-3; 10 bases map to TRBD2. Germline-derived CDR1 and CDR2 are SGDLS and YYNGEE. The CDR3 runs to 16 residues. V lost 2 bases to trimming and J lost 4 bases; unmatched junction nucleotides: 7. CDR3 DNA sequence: TGTGCCAGCAGCGTCAGTCTAGCGGGAGCGGCAGATACGCAGTATTTT. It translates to CASSVSLAGAADTQYF.

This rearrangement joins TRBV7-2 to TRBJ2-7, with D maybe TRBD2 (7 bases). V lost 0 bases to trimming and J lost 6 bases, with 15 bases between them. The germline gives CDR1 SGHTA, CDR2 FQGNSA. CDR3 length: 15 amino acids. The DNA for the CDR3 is TGTGCCAGCAGCTTAGCGGGAGGGGGAGCGGCCGAGCAGTACTTC. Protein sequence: CASSLAGGGAAEQYF.

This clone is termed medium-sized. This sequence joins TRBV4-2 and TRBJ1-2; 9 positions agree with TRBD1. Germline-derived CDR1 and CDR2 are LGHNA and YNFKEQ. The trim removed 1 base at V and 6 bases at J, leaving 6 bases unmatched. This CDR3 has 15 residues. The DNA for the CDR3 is TGTGCCAGCAGCCAAGTCCCGGACAGGGGTGATGGCTACACCTTC. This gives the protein CASSQVPDRGDGYTF.

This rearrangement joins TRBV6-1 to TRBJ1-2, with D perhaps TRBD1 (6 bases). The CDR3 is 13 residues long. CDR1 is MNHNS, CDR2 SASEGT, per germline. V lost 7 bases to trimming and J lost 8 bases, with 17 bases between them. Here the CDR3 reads CASILAGARGYTF. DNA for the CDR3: TGTGCCAGCATCTTAGCGGGGGCGAGGGGCTACACCTTC.

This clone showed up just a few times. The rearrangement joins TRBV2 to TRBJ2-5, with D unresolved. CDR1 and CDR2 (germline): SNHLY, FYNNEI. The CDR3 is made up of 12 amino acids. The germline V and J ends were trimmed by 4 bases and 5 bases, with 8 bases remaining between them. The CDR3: CASSGSRETQYF. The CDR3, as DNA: TGTGCCAGCAGTGGGTCCCGGGAGACCCAGTACTTC.

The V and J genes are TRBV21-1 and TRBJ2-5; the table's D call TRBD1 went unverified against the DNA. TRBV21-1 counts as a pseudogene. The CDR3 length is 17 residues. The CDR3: CASSTGQVGENRETQYF. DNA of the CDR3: TGTGCCAGCAGCACCGGACAGGTGGGGGAGAATCGGGAGACCCAGTACTTC.

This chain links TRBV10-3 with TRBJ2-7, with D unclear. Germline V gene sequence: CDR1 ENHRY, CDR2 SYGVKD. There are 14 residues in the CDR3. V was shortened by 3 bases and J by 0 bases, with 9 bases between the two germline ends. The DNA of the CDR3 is TGTGCCATCAGTGATGTTGTTATCTCCTACGAGCAGTACTTC. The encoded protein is CAISDVVISYEQYF.

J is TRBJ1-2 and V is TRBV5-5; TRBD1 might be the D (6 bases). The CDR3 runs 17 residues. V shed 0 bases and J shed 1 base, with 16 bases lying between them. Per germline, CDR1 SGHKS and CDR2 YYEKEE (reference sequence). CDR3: CASSLVQGSGHNYGYTF. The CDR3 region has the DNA TGTGCCAGCAGCTTGGTGCAGGGGAGTGGGCATAACTATGGCTACACCTTC.

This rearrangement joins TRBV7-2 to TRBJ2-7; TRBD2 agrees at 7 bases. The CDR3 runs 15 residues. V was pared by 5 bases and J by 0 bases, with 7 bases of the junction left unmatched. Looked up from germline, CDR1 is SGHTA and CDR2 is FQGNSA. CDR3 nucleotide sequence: TGTGCCAGCAGCCCTAGCGGAGTCCTCTCCTACGAGCAGTACTTC. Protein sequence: CASSPSGVLSYEQYF.

CDR3 nucleotides: TGTGCCAGCAGTTGGACTAGCGGTCGCCGAGGTGAGCAGTTCTTC. Its protein product is CASSWTSGRRGEQFF. This sequence joins TRBV27 and TRBJ2-1; 10 nucleotides align to TRBD2. The V gene end was trimmed by 4 bases and the J gene end by 9 bases; junction bases not matched to a gene: 9. This CDR3 contains 15 residues. Germline loops: CDR1 MNHEY, CDR2 SMNVEV (reference sequence).

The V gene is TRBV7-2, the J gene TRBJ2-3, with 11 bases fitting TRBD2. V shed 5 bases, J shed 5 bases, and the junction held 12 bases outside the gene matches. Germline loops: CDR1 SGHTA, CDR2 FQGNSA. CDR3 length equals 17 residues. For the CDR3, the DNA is TGTGCCAGCAGCCCACTCGGTAGCGGGGGGGCCGGAGATACGCAGTATTTT. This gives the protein CASSPLGSGGAGDTQYF.

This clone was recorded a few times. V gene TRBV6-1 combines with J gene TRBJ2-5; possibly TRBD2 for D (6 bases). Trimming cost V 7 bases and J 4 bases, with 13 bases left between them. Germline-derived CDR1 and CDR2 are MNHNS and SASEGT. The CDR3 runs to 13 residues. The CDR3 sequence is CASTRMGGETQYF. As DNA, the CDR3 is TGTGCCAGCACCAGAATGGGGGGAGAGACCCAGTACTTC.

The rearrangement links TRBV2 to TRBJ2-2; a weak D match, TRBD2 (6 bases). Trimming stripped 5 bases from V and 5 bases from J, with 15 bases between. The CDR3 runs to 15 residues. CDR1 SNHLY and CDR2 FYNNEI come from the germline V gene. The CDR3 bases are TGTGCCAGCAGTCCCGGGACTCGATTAACCGGGGAGCTGTTTTTT. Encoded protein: CASSPGTRLTGELFF. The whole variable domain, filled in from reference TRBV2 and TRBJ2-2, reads EPEVTQTPSHQVTQMGQEVILRCVPISNHLYFYWYRQILGQKVEFLVSFYNNEISEKSEIFDDQFSVERPDGSNFTLKIRSTKLEDSAMYFCASSPGTRLTGELFFGEGSRLTVL.

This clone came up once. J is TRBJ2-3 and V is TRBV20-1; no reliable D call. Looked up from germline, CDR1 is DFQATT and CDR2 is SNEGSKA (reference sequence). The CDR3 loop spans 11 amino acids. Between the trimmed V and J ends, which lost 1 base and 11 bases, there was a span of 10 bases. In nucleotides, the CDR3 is TGCAGTGCTAGAGGAACGCGCGAGCAGTATTTT. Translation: CSARGTREQYF.

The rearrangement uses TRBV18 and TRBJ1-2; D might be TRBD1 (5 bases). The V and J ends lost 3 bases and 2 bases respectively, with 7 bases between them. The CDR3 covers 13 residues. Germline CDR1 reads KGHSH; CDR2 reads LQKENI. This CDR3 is CASSPRGNYGYTF. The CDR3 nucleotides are TGTGCCAGCTCACCTCGGGGGAACTATGGCTACACCTTC.

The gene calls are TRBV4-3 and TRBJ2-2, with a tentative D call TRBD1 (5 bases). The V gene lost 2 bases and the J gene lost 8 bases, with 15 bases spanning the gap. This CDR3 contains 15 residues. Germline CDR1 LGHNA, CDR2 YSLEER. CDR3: CASSQMEQYRGELFF. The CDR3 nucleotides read TGCGCCAGCAGCCAAATGGAGCAGTACAGGGGGGAGCTGTTTTTT.

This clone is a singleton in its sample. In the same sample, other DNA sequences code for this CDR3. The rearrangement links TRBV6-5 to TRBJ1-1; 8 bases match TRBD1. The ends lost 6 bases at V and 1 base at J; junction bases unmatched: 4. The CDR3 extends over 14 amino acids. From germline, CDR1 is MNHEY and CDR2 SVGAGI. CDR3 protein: CASSYRGGNTEAFF. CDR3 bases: TGTGCCAGCAGCTACAGGGGGGGGAACACTGAAGCTTTCTTT.

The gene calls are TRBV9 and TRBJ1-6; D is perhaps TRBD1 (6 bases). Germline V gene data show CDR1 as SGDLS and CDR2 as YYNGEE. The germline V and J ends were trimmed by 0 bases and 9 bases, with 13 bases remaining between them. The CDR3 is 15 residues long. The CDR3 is CASSVVGGEGSPLHF. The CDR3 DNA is TGTGCCAGCAGCGTAGTAGGGGGAGAGGGTTCACCCCTCCACTTT.

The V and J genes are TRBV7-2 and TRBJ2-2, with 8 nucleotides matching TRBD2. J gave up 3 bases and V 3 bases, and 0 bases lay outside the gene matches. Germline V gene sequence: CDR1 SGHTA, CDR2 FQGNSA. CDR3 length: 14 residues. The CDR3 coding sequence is TGTGCCAGCAGCTTGCGGGGGGACACCGGGGAGCTGTTTTTT. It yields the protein CASSLRGDTGELFF.

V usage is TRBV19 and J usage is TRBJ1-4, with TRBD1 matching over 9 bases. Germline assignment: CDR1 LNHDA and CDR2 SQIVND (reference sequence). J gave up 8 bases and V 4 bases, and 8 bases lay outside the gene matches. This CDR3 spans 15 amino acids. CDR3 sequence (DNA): TGTGCCAGTAGTACCCCGGACAGGGGAGGGGAAAAACTGTTTTTT. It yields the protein CASSTPDRGGEKLFF. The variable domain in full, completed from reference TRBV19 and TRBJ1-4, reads DGGITQSPKYLFRKEGQNVTLSCEQNLNHDAMYWYRQDPGQGLRLIYYSQIVNDFQKGDIAEGYSVSREKKESFPLTVTSAQKNPTAFYLCASSTPDRGGEKLFFGSGTQLSVL.

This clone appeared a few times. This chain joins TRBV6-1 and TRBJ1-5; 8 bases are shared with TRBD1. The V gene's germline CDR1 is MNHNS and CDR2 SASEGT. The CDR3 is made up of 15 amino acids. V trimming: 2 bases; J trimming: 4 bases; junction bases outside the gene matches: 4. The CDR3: CASSETGGANQPQHF. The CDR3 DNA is TGTGCCAGCAGTGAAACAGGGGGAGCTAATCAGCCCCAGCATTTT.

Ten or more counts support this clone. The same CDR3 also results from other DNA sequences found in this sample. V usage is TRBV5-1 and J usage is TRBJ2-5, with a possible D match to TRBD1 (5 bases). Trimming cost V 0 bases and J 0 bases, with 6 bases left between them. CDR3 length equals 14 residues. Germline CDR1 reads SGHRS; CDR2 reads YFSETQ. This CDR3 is CASSLGQYQETQYF. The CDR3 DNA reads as TGCGCCAGCAGCTTGGGACAGTACCAAGAGACCCAGTACTTC.

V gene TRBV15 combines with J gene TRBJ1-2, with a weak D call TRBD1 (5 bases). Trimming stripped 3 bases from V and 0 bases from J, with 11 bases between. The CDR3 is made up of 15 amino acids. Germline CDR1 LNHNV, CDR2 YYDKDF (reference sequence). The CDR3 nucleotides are TGTGCCACCAGCAGGCGGGGGGGGTCTAACTATGGCTACACCTTC. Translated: CATSRRGGSNYGYTF.

This CDR3 is CASSLDVSAETQYF. In nucleotides, the CDR3 is TGTGCCAGCAGCTTAGATGTCTCCGCGGAGACCCAGTACTTC. V and J are TRBV11-2 and TRBJ2-5; D not resolved. There are 14 residues in the CDR3. Germline V lookup: CDR1 SGHAT, CDR2 FQNNGV. V shed 0 bases and J shed 5 bases, with 10 bases lying between them.

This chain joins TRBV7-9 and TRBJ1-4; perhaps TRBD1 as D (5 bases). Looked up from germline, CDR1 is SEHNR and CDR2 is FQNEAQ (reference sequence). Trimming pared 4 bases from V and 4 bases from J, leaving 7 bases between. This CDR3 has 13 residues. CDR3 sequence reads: CASSSQGNEKLFF. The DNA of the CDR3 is TGTGCCAGCAGCTCCCAGGGTAATGAAAAACTGTTTTTT.

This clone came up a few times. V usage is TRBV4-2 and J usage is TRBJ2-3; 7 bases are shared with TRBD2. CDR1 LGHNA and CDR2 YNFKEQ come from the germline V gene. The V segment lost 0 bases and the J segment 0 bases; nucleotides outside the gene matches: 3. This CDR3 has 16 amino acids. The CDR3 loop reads CASSQDERGSTDTQYF. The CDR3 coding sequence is TGTGCCAGCAGCCAAGATGAGCGGGGAAGCACAGATACGCAGTATTTT.

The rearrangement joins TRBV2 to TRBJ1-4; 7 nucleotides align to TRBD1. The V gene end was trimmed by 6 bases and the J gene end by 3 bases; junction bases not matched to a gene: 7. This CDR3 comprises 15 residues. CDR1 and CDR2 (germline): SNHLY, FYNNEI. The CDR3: CASRLQGTPNEKLFF. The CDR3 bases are TGTGCCAGCAGGTTACAGGGGACCCCTAATGAAAAACTGTTTTTT.